This TCR beta chain was found in a study of blood T cell repertoires in COVID-19. For the study at large: Material from acute and convalescent COVID-19 was sourced from the United States, Italy and Spain.

The CDR3 is made up of 16 amino acids. CDR1 SGHDT and CDR2 YYEEEE come from the germline V gene. The germline V and J ends were trimmed by 4 bases and 1 base, with 17 bases remaining between them. Enrolled through a virtual design, the participants were between roughly 18 and 100 years of age and came from some 25 US areas. Cohorts were determined from participant-reported clinical history. This clone appeared once. Method: immunoSEQ multiplex PCR; TCRdb's copy keeps in-frame clones and lacks some. The sample records nearly 200,000 clones, 89% being singletons. This receptor was identified in a woman aged 18-29 years who had recovered from COVID-19. Source material: PBMCs or T cells enriched from blood (not recorded which). The rearrangement joins TRBV5-6 to TRBJ2-5; a weak D match, TRBD1 (5 bases). CDR3 sequence: CASSPAFGAFQETQYF. The DNA for the CDR3 is TGTGCCAGCAGCCCCGCTTTTGGGGCATTCCAAGAGACCCAGTACTTC.